The 17 T cell receptor beta chains below come from one sample, sequenced in a study of blood T cell repertoires in COVID-19. The assay was immunoSEQ multiplex PCR, and TCRdb's table has in-frame clones only and misses some. The table has roughly 100,000 clones, around 73% seen once. Input material: peripheral blood. Receptors originate from a man aged 55 to 69 with active or convalescent COVID-19.

The sample holds a few counts of this clone. This chain connects TRBV2 to TRBJ2-7, with a possible D match to TRBD2 (5 bases). There are 13 residues in the CDR3. Per the germline V gene, CDR1 is SNHLY and CDR2 is FYNNEI. With 3 bases removed from V and 4 bases from J, the gap between germline ends came to 10 bases. The CDR3 coding sequence is TGTGCCAGCAGTGACCGGGGATTATACGAGCAGTACGTC. Translation gives CASSDRGLYEQYV.

This clone was picked up a small number of times. The genes are TRBV5-1 and TRBJ1-2, with TRBD1 as a possible D gene (5 bases). V was pared by 0 bases and J by 6 bases, with 9 bases between. The CDR3 spans 13 residues. Germline values: CDR1 SGHRS, CDR2 YFSETQ. The CDR3 spells CASSLADRHGYTF. The CDR3 nucleotides are TGCGCCAGCAGCTTGGCCGACAGACATGGCTACACCTTC.

The chain has TRBV19 and TRBJ2-5; 10 bases are shared with TRBD2. Germline-derived CDR1 and CDR2 are LNHDA and SQIVND (reference sequence). The CDR3 totals 15 residues. V lost 5 bases and J lost 5; bases outside the gene matches: 8. The CDR3 protein is CASSLGLAEVETQYF. The DNA of the CDR3 is TGTGCCAGTAGTTTAGGACTAGCGGAGGTTGAGACCCAGTACTTC.

The chain uses TRBV2 and TRBJ1-2; TRBD1 is a possible D gene (6 bases). Germline V CDR1 and CDR2: SNHLY, FYNNEI. The CDR3 has 12 residues. Trimming stripped 5 bases from V and 7 bases from J, with 11 bases between. CDR3 region: CASSTGNSGYTF. CDR3 sequence (DNA): TGTGCCAGCAGTACAGGGAACAGTGGCTACACCTTC.

The J gene is TRBJ2-7, the V gene TRBV5-4; the D gene is possibly TRBD1 (6 bases). Looked up from germline, CDR1 is SGHNT and CDR2 is YYREEE (reference sequence). This CDR3 region has 14 residues. V was shortened by 0 bases and J by 6 bases, with 13 bases between the two germline ends. CDR3 loop: CASSLGQGIGEQYF. CDR3 sequence (DNA): TGTGCCAGCAGCTTGGGTCAGGGGATTGGCGAGCAGTACTTC.

The genes are TRBV11-3 and TRBJ2-5; D not resolved. The ends were cut back, 3 bases at V and 3 bases at J, with 8 bases in the middle. CDR3 size: 13 residues. Germline-derived CDR1 and CDR2 are SGHNT and YENEEA. CDR3 in amino acids: CASSFTAKETQYF. The CDR3 nucleotides read TGTGCCAGCAGCTTCACAGCTAAAGAGACCCAGTACTTC.

This clone appeared once. This chain links TRBV2 with TRBJ2-5; the match to TRBD2 covers 10 bases. Looked up from germline, CDR1 is SNHLY and CDR2 is FYNNEI. The CDR3 loop spans 19 amino acids. The V gene end was trimmed by 6 bases and the J gene end by 7 bases; junction bases not matched to a gene: 23. CDR3 nucleotide sequence: TGTGCCAGCAGCCTCCCCTCTCCTGCGACAATAGCGGGAGGAAGGACCCAGTACTTC. Translating it yields CASSLPSPATIAGGRTQYF.

This chain uses TRBV6-5 with TRBJ2-1, with TRBD1 matching 8 bases. Germline lookup yields CDR1 MNHEY and CDR2 SVGAGI. J lost 4 bases, V lost 8 bases, and 4 bases had no gene match. This CDR3 region has 13 residues. CDR3 sequence reads: CASWDRTYNEQFF. The CDR3 DNA reads TGTGCCAGCTGGGACAGGACTTACAATGAGCAGTTCTTC.

The gene calls are TRBV24-1 and TRBJ1-2; D gene uncertain. V was trimmed by 6 bases and J by 4 bases, leaving 5 bases between them. CDR1 is KGHDR, CDR2 SFDVKD, per germline. This CDR3 is built from 11 residues. The DNA for the CDR3 is TGTGCCACCAGTAGCCTCTATGGCTACACCTTC. As protein: CATSSLYGYTF.

This sequence joins TRBV5-6 and TRBJ2-6; 7 nucleotides align to TRBD2. The V and J ends lost 7 bases and 2 bases, in that order; junction bases with no gene match: 15. The V gene's germline CDR1 is SGHDT and CDR2 YYEEEE. This CDR3 has 18 amino acids. The CDR3 DNA reads TGTGCCAGCGAGCGGGACCCCCTACCAGGCCCTGGGGCCAACGTCCTGACTTTC. Protein product: CASERDPLPGPGANVLTF. Filled out from reference TRBV5-6 and TRBJ2-6, the complete variable domain reads DAGVTQSPTHLIKTRGQQVTLRCSPKSGHDTVSWYQQALGQGPQFIFQYYEEEERQRGNFPDRFSGHQFPNYSSELNVNALLLGDSALYLCASERDPLPGPGANVLTFGAGSRLTVL.

J is TRBJ1-2 and V is TRBV3-1 (or the pseudogene TRBV3-2); perhaps TRBD1 as D (5 bases). V shed 1 base and J shed 10 bases, with 13 bases lying between them. The germline V gene has CDR1 LGHDT and CDR2 YNNKEL (reference sequence). The CDR3 runs to 13 residues. The CDR3 here is CASSQVQGSTYTF. CDR3 coding DNA: TGTGCCAGCAGCCAAGTCCAGGGTTCAACCTACACCTTC.

V and J are TRBV19 and TRBJ2-5, with 9 bases aligning to TRBD1. After removal of 8 bases from V and 2 bases from J, the junction contained 3 bases not matched to a gene. CDR1 is LNHDA, CDR2 SQIVND, per germline (reference sequence). This CDR3 has 13 amino acids. CDR3 loop: CASRGQGQETQYF. CDR3 nucleotide sequence: TGTGCCAGTCGGGGACAGGGACAAGAGACCCAGTACTTC.

The V and J genes are TRBV7-8 and TRBJ1-2; D ambiguous. CDR1 is SGHVS and CDR2 is FQNEAQ in the germline V gene. The CDR3 loop spans 13 amino acids. V was cut by 5 bases and J by 6 bases, with 13 bases left in between. The CDR3 DNA is TGTGCCAGCAGCCCCTTGGGCTTAGATGGCTACACCTTC. Its translation: CASSPLGLDGYTF.

The chain recombines TRBV6-1 with TRBJ2-5; the D gene is possibly TRBD1 (5 bases). The V and J ends lost 2 bases and 5 bases respectively, with 15 bases between them. Germline CDR1 is MNHNS and CDR2 is SASEGT. The CDR3 runs 15 residues. CDR3: CASSEQGLGSETQYF. Written as DNA, the CDR3 is TGTGCCAGCAGTGAACAGGGCTTGGGTTCGGAGACCCAGTACTTC.

This rearrangement joins TRBV12-3 or TRBV12-4 to TRBJ1-2; D is undetermined. The V gene lost 4 bases and the J gene lost 3 bases, with 9 bases spanning the gap. The CDR3 is made up of 13 amino acids. The CDR3 loop reads CASSYTPDYGYTF. In nucleotides, the CDR3 is TGTGCCAGCAGTTACACCCCTGACTATGGCTACACCTTC.

The chain combines TRBV19 with TRBJ1-5, with no clear D. Trimming took 4 bases from V and 0 from J, leaving 10 bases between them. The germline CDR1 and CDR2 sequences are LNHDA and SQIVND (reference sequence). CDR3 length: 15 amino acids. Written as DNA, the CDR3 is TGTGCCAGTAGTACGGCAGGATTTAGCAATCAGCCCCAGCATTTT. Translating it yields CASSTAGFSNQPQHF.

J is TRBJ1-2 and V is TRBV6-2 or TRBV6-3, with D perhaps matching TRBD1 (6 bases). The germline CDR1 and CDR2 sequences are MNHEY and SVGEGT. With 6 bases removed from V and 8 bases from J, the gap between germline ends came to 16 bases. This CDR3 region has 13 residues. The CDR3 region is CASSSPDTGGYTF. The CDR3 DNA follows: TGTGCCAGCAGCTCCCCAGACACAGGGGGCTACACCTTC.